These T cell receptor beta chains were read from a single sample in a study of cytomegalovirus exposure and HLA in healthy donors. The assay was immunoSEQ multiplex PCR, and TCRdb's table has in-frame clones only and misses some. The sample carries under 75,000 clones, 86% recorded once. The specimen was PBMCs. Receptor source: a woman aged 30 to 39 in good health and CMV-seronegative. Each CDR3 is given with its conserved first and last residue. A D gene is named only where the DNA matches it firmly. Clone size is not always given. Where it is, it says once, few, many or a class for expanded clones.

J: TRBJ2-7
D: TRBD2
V: TRBV10-3
length: 16
size: -
CDR3: CAISESGTSGKYEQYF
DNA: TGTGCCATCAGTGAGTCGGGAACTAGCGGGAAATACGAGCAGTACTTC

J: TRBJ2-1
D: -
V: TRBV19
length: 16
size: once
CDR3: CASSQVSASFSNEQFF
DNA: TGTGCCAGTAGTCAGGTGTCGGCCTCGTTTAGCAATGAGCAGTTCTTC

J: TRBJ1-5
D: -
V: TRBV5-8
length: 16
size: -
CDR3: CASSDYRAGVNQPQHF
DNA: TGTGCCAGCAGCGACTACAGGGCCGGGGTTAATCAGCCCCAGCATTTT

J: TRBJ1-2
D: TRBD1
V: TRBV6-5
length: 14
size: once
CDR3: CASSRTTGLGGYTF
DNA: TGTGCCAGCAGTAGAACGACAGGGCTGGGTGGCTACACCTTC

J: TRBJ2-1
D: -
V: TRBV14
length: 16
size: -
CDR3: CASSQVKGLSHSEQFF
DNA: TGTGCCAGCAGCCAAGTTAAGGGACTGTCCCACAGTGAGCAGTTCTTC

J: TRBJ1-1
D: -
V: TRBV11-3
length: 14
size: once
CDR3: CASSSLYEATEAFF
DNA: TGTGCCAGCAGCTCACTCTACGAGGCGACTGAAGCTTTCTTT

J: TRBJ1-2
D: TRBD1
V: TRBV9
length: 16
size: -
CDR3: CASSAGTAFEGYGYTF
DNA: TGTGCCAGCAGCGCCGGGACAGCCTTCGAGGGATATGGCTACACCTTC

J: TRBJ1-5
D: -
V: TRBV28
length: 14
size: -
CDR3: CASSSPPVAQPQHF
DNA: TGTGCCAGCAGTTCCCCCCCGGTTGCTCAGCCCCAGCATTTT

J: TRBJ1-4
D: -
V: TRBV5-1
length: 18
size: -
CDR3: CASSPTEPLSGTGEKLFF
DNA: TGCGCCAGCAGTCCCACAGAGCCATTATCCGGGACTGGTGAAAAACTGTTTTTT

J: TRBJ1-4
D: -
V: TRBV4-3
length: 13
size: -
CDR3: CASSQSSPEKLFF
DNA: TGCGCCAGCAGCCAATCTAGTCCCGAGAAACTGTTTTTT

J: TRBJ2-1
D: TRBD1
V: TRBV20-1
length: 11
size: once
CDR3: CSAGTGGLQFF
DNA: TGCAGTGCTGGGACAGGGGGCCTTCAGTTCTTC

J: TRBJ2-5
D: TRBD2
V: TRBV5-1
length: 15
size: -
CDR3: CASSRTSGREETQYF
DNA: TGCGCCAGCAGCCGGACTAGCGGGAGGGAAGAGACCCAGTACTTC

J: TRBJ2-3
D: -
V: TRBV9
length: 15
size: -
CDR3: CASSSREGRGDTQYF
DNA: TGTGCCAGCAGCTCCAGAGAAGGCCGGGGAGATACGCAGTATTTT

J: TRBJ1-1
D: -
V: TRBV6-1
length: 14
size: -
CDR3: CASSESQANTEAFF
DNA: TGTGCCAGCAGTGAATCTCAGGCGAACACTGAAGCTTTCTTT

J: TRBJ1-2
D: -
V: TRBV6-6
length: 15
size: once
CDR3: CASSYEQGAFYGYTF
DNA: TGTGCCAGCAGTTACGAACAGGGTGCTTTCTATGGCTACACCTTC

J: TRBJ1-1
D: TRBD1
V: TRBV6-1
length: 13
size: -
CDR3: CASSVQGTTEAFF
DNA: TGTGCCAGCAGTGTACAGGGGACCACTGAAGCTTTCTTT

J: TRBJ2-7
D: TRBD1
V: TRBV29-1
length: 14
size: -
CDR3: CSVEDGAGGYEQYF
DNA: TGCAGCGTTGAAGATGGGGCAGGGGGCTACGAGCAGTACTTC

J: TRBJ2-7
D: TRBD2
V: TRBV4-3
length: 14
size: -
CDR3: CALHLRGSSYEQYF
DNA: TGCGCCCTACACCTCCGCGGGAGCTCCTACGAGCAGTACTTC

J: TRBJ2-1
D: TRBD2
V: TRBV7-9
length: 14
size: once
CDR3: CSSSPSGSYNEQFF
DNA: TGTTCCAGCAGCCCTAGCGGGAGCTACAATGAGCAGTTCTTC

J: TRBJ2-7
D: TRBD2
V: TRBV27
length: 11
size: -
CDR3: CASTTSAEQYF
DNA: TGTGCCAGCACCACTAGCGCCGAGCAGTACTTC

J: TRBJ1-3
D: TRBD1
V: TRBV7-9
length: 16
size: -
CDR3: CASSPGGLYSGNTIYF
DNA: TGTGCCAGCAGCCCAGGGGGCTTATACTCTGGAAACACCATATATTTT

J: TRBJ2-7
D: -
V: TRBV5-6
length: 12
size: few
CDR3: CASSLHRGRQYF
DNA: TGTGCCAGCAGCTTGCACCGGGGGAGGCAGTACTTC

J: TRBJ1-5
D: -
V: TRBV28
length: 16
size: once
CDR3: CASSFPYGLSNQPQHF
DNA: TGTGCCAGCAGTTTCCCCTACGGACTAAGCAATCAGCCCCAGCATTTT

J: TRBJ1-4
D: -
V: TRBV28
length: 13
size: -
CDR3: CASRLGRNEKLFF
DNA: TGTGCCAGCAGATTGGGCCGAAATGAAAAACTGTTTTTT

J: TRBJ1-2
D: TRBD1
V: TRBV6-5
length: 14
size: -
CDR3: CASSLQGRAYGYTF
DNA: TGTGCCAGCAGTTTACAGGGGCGGGCCTATGGCTACACCTTC

J: TRBJ1-2
D: TRBD1
V: TRBV7-2
length: 13
size: once
CDR3: CASSLGTGDGYTF
DNA: TGTGCCAGCAGCCTCGGGACAGGGGATGGCTACACCTTC

J: TRBJ2-5
D: -
V: TRBV10-3
length: 13
size: -
CDR3: CAISGNGEETQYF
DNA: TGTGCCATCAGTGGAAACGGGGAAGAGACCCAGTACTTC

J: TRBJ1-4
D: -
V: TRBV7-9
length: 13
size: -
CDR3: CASSRDTNEKLFF
DNA: TGTGCCAGCAGCCGGGACACCAATGAAAAACTGTTTTTT

J: TRBJ2-3
D: TRBD2
V: TRBV6-5
length: 16
size: -
CDR3: CASSSWTSGRADTQYF
DNA: TGTGCCAGCAGTTCTTGGACTAGCGGGAGGGCAGATACGCAGTATTTT

J: TRBJ2-7
D: -
V: TRBV28
length: 14
size: -
CDR3: CASSLAPSSYEQYF
DNA: TGTGCCAGCAGTCTAGCTCCCTCCTCCTACGAGCAGTACTTC

J: TRBJ1-5
D: -
V: TRBV2
length: 15
size: -
CDR3: CASGTGSRSNQPQHF
DNA: TGTGCCAGCGGTACAGGCTCCCGGAGCAATCAGCCCCAGCATTTT

J: TRBJ1-2
D: -
V: TRBV30
length: 13
size: -
CDR3: CAWSGETNYGYTF
DNA: TGTGCCTGGAGCGGGGAAACTAACTATGGCTACACCTTC